This record concerns one TCR beta chain sequence. The sample belongs to a study of blood T cell repertoires in COVID-19. Study as a whole: Specimens from acute and convalescent COVID-19 originated in the United States, Italy and Spain.

The CDR3 runs to 16 residues. CDR1 is MDHEN and CDR2 is SYDVKM in the germline V gene. With V trimmed by 4 bases and J by 7 bases, 4 bases remained unmatched. In the authors' methods: Researchers report that nucleated cell counts were estimated from reference gene primer amplification. Produced via immunoSEQ multiplex PCR; TCRdb's table is partial and in-frame only. D and trimming come from the DNA, and the V and J calls and clone size come from that table. The data hold roughly 250,000 clones, with 70% to 85% observed a single time. The Seattle site enrolled patients during active infection and followed them longitudinally.

The chain recombines TRBV28 with TRBJ2-1; 16 bases fit TRBD2. The sequencing sample was made of peripheral blood. This TCR was sampled from a human donor with COVID-19, enrolled during active disease. The donor label of this sample is uncertain. CDR3 amino acids: CASSSPGLAGGNEQFF. CDR3 DNA sequence: TGTGCCAGCAGTTCCCCGGGACTAGCGGGGGGGAATGAGCAGTTCTTC.